This passage covers 13 T cell receptor beta chains from one sample sequenced in a study of cytomegalovirus exposure and HLA in healthy donors. In the PCR, 60 Vbeta and 13 Jbeta primers were used. Method: immunoSEQ multiplex PCR; TCRdb's copy keeps in-frame clones and lacks some. The table shows about 250,000 clones, with over 90% occurring only once. The sequenced sample consisted of PBMCs. These receptors came from a girl aged 2-9 years in good health and CMV-seronegative.

The chain recombines TRBV7-9 with TRBJ2-7, with TRBD1 identical over 9 bases. There are 16 residues in the CDR3. V was pared by 4 bases and J by 3 bases, with 10 bases of the junction left unmatched. Germline CDR1 reads SEHNR; CDR2 reads FQNEAQ (reference sequence). CDR3 bases: TGTGCCAGCAGCTCGGGACAGGGTCTCTCTCTCTACGAGCAGTACTTC. Amino acid sequence: CASSSGQGLSLYEQYF.

The CDR3 loop reads CASSQASKGDEKLFF. The CDR3 bases are TGTGCCAGCAGCCAAGCATCGAAGGGGGATGAAAAACTGTTTTTT. V gene TRBV28 combines with J gene TRBJ1-4; possible D gene TRBD1, 6 bases. Trimming removed 6 bases at V and 6 bases at J, with 17 bases between. Germline V gives CDR1 MDHEN, CDR2 SYDVKM. The CDR3 totals 15 residues.

In this sample, this clone turned up once. This sequence joins TRBV10-3 and TRBJ1-1; D unresolved. The CDR3 contains 12 residues. CDR1 is ENHRY and CDR2 is SYGVKD in the germline V gene. Trimming took 10 bases from V and 7 from J, leaving 16 bases between them. The CDR3 spells CATPGGTLEAFF. CDR3 coding DNA: TGTGCCACACCCGGCGGCACACTTGAAGCTTTCTTT.

The chain carries TRBV7-9 and TRBJ2-1, with 7 bases aligning to TRBD2. Per the germline V gene, CDR1 is SEHNR and CDR2 is FQNEAQ (reference sequence). The CDR3 contains 12 residues. The ends lost 11 bases at V and 9 bases at J; junction bases unmatched: 10. The chain's CDR3 is CAGTTSAGEQFF. CDR3 in DNA: TGTGCCGGAACTACTAGCGCGGGTGAGCAGTTCTTC.

V usage is TRBV6-5 and J usage is TRBJ1-2; the match to TRBD1 covers 7 bases. The germline CDR1 and CDR2 sequences are MNHEY and SVGAGI. The CDR3 has 13 residues. With V trimmed by 6 bases and J by 7 bases, 8 bases remained unmatched. In DNA, the CDR3 is TGTGCCAGCAGAGAGCACGCAGGGGGTGGCTACACCTTC. Translation: CASREHAGGGYTF.

The chain carries TRBV27 and TRBJ1-2; TRBD1 matches at 7 bases. Germline V gene data show CDR1 as MNHEY and CDR2 as SMNVEV (reference sequence). Germline trimming cut 5 bases from V and 0 bases from J; bases unmatched to any gene: 6. The CDR3 is 15 amino acids. For the CDR3, the DNA is TGTGCCAGCAGTACCCGGACAGGCACTAACTATGGCTACACCTTC. Translating gives CASSTRTGTNYGYTF.

J is TRBJ1-6 and V is TRBV6-5; D perhaps matches TRBD1 (5 bases). Between the trimmed V and J ends, which lost 7 bases and 9 bases, there was a span of 13 bases. Germline CDR1 is MNHEY and CDR2 is SVGAGI. The length of the CDR3 is 13 residues. CDR3 residues: CASKAGFGSPLHF. CDR3 coding DNA: TGTGCCAGCAAGGCAGGGTTTGGTTCACCCCTCCACTTT.

CDR3 nucleotide sequence: TGTGCCTGGAGTGAGGACAGCTCCTATAATTCACCCCTCCACTTT. Translated, it gives CAWSEDSSYNSPLHF. This chain links TRBV30 with TRBJ1-6, with a tentative D call TRBD1 (6 bases). V was pared by 1 base and J by 0 bases, with 7 bases between. Germline CDR1 GTSNPN, CDR2 SVGIG (reference sequence). This CDR3 comprises 15 residues.

The V gene is TRBV28, the J gene TRBJ1-4; 8 positions match TRBD1. The CDR3 has 18 residues. V lost 4 bases, J lost 6 bases, and 16 bases stayed unmatched. The germline V gene encodes CDR1 MDHEN and CDR2 SYDVKM. As DNA, the CDR3 is TGTGCCAGCAGTTCCCCCTCAGGGGGCGCTTCTATAGATGAAAAACTGTTTTTT. It specifies CASSSPSGGASIDEKLFF.

Note on this clone: At one boundary the junction diverges from the germline segment, which might be a read error. The chain employs TRBV7-9 and TRBJ2-1; 8 positions match TRBD1. CDR1 is SEHNR and CDR2 is FQNEAQ in the germline V gene (reference sequence). The CDR3 sequence is 12 residues long. Written as DNA, the CDR3 is TGTTCCAGCAGGACAGGGTCTAATGAGCAGTTCTTC. Its protein product is CSSRTGSNEQFF.

The chain recombines TRBV27 with TRBJ2-1; D perhaps matches TRBD2 (7 bases). The CDR3 is 16 residues long. Germline V gene lookup returns CDR1 MNHEY and CDR2 SMNVEV (reference sequence). Deletions cut 3 bases from V and 2 bases from J, with 14 bases between. This CDR3 is CASSFGGAGAYNEQFF. CDR3 sequence (DNA): TGTGCCAGCAGTTTTGGGGGGGCAGGAGCCTACAATGAGCAGTTCTTC.

The V call is TRBV5-4, the J call TRBJ2-1; a weak D match, TRBD1 (6 bases). This CDR3 spans 15 amino acids. Germline V lookup: CDR1 SGHNT, CDR2 YYREEE (reference sequence). The germline V and J ends were trimmed by 1 base and 4 bases, with 12 bases remaining between them. Here the CDR3 DNA reads TGTGCCAGCAGCTTGCCTGAGGGGGTTTACAATGAGCAGTTCTTC. Its translation is CASSLPEGVYNEQFF. The variable domain in full, with the rest retrieved from reference TRBV5-4 and TRBJ2-1, is ETGVTQSPTHLIKTRGQQVTLRCSSQSGHNTVSWYQQALGQGPQFIFQYYREEENGRGNFPPRFSGLQFPNYSSELNVNALELDDSALYLCASSLPEGVYNEQFFGPGTRLTVL.

The chain couples TRBV2 to TRBJ2-5, with D hard to call. Judging by the DNA end, TRBJ2-7 fits better; the J call may be wrong. CDR3 size: 13 residues. Germline values: CDR1 SNHLY, CDR2 FYNNEI. This CDR3 reads CASRRLSSYEQYF. The DNA for the CDR3 is TGTGCCAGCAGAAGATTGAGCTCCTACGAGCAGTACTTC.